This T cell receptor (beta chain) was retrieved from a study of blood T cell repertoires in COVID-19. Those enrolled, adults aged roughly 18 to 90 years, came from about two dozen US areas. Here immunoSEQ multiplex PCR was the method, and the copy in TCRdb shows in-frame clones only, minus some. This sample carries 310,000 or so clones, around 90% of them seen once, and the ten largest clones take around 1.7%. V was trimmed by 5 bases and J by 0 bases, leaving 11 bases between them. Germline CDR1 reads KGHSH; CDR2 reads LQKENI. The CDR3 runs to 15 residues. The genes are TRBV18 and TRBJ1-3; no firm D call. The TCR originated in a woman under 30 with acute COVID-19. Sequencing was performed on PBMCs or T cells enriched from blood (not recorded which). As DNA, the CDR3 is TGTGCCAGCTCAAACCACGGTAACTCTGGAAACACCATATATTTT. Translation gives CASSNHGNSGNTIYF.